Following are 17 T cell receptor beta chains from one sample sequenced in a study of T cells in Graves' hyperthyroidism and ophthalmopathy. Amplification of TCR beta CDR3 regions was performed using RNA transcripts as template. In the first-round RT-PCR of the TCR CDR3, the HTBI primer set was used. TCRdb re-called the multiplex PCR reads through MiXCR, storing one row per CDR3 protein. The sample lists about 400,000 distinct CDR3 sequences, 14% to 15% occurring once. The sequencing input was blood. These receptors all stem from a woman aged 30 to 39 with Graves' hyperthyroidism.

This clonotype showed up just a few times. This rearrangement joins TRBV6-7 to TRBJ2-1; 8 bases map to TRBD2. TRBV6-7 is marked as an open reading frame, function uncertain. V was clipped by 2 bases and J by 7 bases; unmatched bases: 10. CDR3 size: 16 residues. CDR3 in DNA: TGTGCCAGCAGTTACGGCGGGAGGCGGGAGATAAATGAGCAGTTCTTC. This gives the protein CASSYGGRREINEQFF.

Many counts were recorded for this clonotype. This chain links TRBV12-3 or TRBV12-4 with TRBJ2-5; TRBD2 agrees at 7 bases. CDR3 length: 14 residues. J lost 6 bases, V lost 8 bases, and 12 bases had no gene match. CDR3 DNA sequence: TGTGCCAGCCAACGCGACCGGGACTACAAGACCCAGTACTTC. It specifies CASQRDRDYKTQYF.

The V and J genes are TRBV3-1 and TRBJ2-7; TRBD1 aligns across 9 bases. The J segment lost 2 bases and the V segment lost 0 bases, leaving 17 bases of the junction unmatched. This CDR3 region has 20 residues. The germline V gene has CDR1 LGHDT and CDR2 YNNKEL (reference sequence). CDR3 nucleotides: TGTGCCAGCAGCCAAGAATGGGCCGGTTACTTAGGGACAGGGACCTACGAGCAGTACTTC. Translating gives CASSQEWAGYLGTGTYEQYF.

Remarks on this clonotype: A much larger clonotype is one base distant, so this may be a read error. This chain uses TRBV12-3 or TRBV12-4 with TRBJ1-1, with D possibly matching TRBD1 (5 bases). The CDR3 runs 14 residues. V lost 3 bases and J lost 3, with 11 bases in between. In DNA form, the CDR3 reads TGTGCCAGCAGTTTTGGGGACGTCCACACTGAAGCTTTCTTT. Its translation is CASSFGDVHTEAFF.

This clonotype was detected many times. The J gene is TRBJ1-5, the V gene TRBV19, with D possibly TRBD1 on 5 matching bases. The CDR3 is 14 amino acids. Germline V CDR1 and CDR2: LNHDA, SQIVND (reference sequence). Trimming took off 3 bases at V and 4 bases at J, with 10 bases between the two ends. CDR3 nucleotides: TGTGCCAGTAGTATGGGCCGGGGGAATCAGCCCCAGCATTTT. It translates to CASSMGRGNQPQHF. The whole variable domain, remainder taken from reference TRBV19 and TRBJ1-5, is DGGITQSPKYLFRKEGQNVTLSCEQNLNHDAMYWYRQDPGQGLRLIYYSQIVNDFQKGDIAEGYSVSREKKESFPLTVTSAQKNPTAFYLCASSMGRGNQPQHFGDGTRLSIL.

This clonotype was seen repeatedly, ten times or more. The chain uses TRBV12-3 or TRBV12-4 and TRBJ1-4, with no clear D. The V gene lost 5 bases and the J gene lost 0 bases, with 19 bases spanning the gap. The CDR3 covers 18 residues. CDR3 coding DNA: TGTGCCAGCAGTCCCAACCCCCGGACGGCAACAACTAATGAAAAACTGTTTTTT. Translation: CASSPNPRTATTNEKLFF.

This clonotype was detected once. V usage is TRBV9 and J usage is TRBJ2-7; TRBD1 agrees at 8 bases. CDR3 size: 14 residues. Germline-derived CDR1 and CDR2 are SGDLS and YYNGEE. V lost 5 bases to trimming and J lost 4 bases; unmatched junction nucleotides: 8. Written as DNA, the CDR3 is TGTGCCAGCAGTGGAGACAGGGGCCGTTACGAGCAGTACTTC. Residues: CASSGDRGRYEQYF.

In nucleotides, the CDR3 is TGTGCCTGGAGCGTCGGAGAACAGAGACTGTTTTTT. Protein: CAWSVGEQRLFF. This chain joins TRBV30 and TRBJ1-4; D call uncertain. Germline values: CDR1 GTSNPN, CDR2 SVGIG (reference sequence). The CDR3 runs 12 residues. Deletions cut 3 bases from V and 13 bases from J, with 15 bases between.

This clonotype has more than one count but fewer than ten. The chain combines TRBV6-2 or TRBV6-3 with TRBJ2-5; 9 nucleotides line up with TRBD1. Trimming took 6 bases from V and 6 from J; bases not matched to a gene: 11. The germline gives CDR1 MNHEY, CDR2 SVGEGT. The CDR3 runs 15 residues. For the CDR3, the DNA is TGTGCCAGCAGCCGGGGGACAGGGCCCGACCAGACCCAGTACTTC. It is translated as CASSRGTGPDQTQYF.

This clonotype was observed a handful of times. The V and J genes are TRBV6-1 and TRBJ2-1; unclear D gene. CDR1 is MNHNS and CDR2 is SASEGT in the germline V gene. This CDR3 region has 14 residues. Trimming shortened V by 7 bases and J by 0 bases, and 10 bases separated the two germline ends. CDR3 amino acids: CASKARISYNEQFF. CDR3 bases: TGTGCCAGCAAGGCCCGGATCTCCTACAATGAGCAGTTCTTC.

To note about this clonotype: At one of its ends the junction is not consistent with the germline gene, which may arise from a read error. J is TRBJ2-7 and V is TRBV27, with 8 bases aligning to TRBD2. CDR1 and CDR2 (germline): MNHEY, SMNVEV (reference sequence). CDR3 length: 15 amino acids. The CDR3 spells CTSSLSLAGTYEQYF. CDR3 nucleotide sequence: TGTACCAGCAGTTTATCGCTAGCGGGTACCTACGAGCAGTACTTC.

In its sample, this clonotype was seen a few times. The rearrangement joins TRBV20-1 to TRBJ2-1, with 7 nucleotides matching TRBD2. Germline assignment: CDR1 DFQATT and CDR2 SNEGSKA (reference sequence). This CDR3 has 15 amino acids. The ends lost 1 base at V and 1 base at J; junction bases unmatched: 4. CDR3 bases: TGCAGTGCTAGAGCCCTAGCGGTATCCTACAATGAGCAGTTCTTC. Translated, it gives CSARALAVSYNEQFF.

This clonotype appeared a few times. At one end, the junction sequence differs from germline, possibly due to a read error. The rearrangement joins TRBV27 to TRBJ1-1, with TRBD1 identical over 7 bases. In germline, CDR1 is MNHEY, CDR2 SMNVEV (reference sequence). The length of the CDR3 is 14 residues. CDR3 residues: CAGRSEQGQTEAFF. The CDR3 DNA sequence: TGTGCCGGCAGATCAGAACAGGGGCAGACTGAAGCTTTCTTT.

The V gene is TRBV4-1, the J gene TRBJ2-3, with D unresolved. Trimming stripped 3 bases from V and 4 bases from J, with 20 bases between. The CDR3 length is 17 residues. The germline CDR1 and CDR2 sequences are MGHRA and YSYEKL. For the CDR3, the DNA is TGCGCCAGCAGCCAGGGGTTTAGCAGGAGTAGGCCAGATACGCAGTATTTT. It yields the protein CASSQGFSRSRPDTQYF.

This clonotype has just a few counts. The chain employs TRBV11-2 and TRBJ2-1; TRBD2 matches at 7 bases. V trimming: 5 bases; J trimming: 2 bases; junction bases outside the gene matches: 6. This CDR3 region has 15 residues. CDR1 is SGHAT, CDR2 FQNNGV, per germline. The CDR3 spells CASSLAAQTYNEQFF. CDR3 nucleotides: TGTGCCAGCAGCCTAGCGGCCCAAACCTACAATGAGCAGTTCTTC.

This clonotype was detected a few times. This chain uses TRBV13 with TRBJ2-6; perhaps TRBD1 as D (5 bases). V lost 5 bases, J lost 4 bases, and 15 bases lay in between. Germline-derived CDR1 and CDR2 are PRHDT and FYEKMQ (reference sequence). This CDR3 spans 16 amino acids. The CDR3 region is CASSLTRVSGANVLTF. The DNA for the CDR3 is TGTGCCAGCAGCCTAACCAGGGTGTCCGGGGCCAACGTCCTGACTTTC.

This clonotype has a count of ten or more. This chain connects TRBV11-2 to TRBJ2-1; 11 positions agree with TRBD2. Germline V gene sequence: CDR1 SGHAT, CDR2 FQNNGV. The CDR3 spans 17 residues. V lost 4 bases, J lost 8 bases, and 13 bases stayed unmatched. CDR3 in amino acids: CASSSPSGLAGGDEQFF. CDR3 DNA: TGTGCCAGCAGCTCCCCCAGCGGGTTAGCGGGAGGGGATGAGCAGTTCTTC.